This TCR beta chain came from a study of T cells in Graves' hyperthyroidism and ophthalmopathy (dated by TCRdb to between 2018 and 2021). Context from the whole study: Peripheral blood samples were taken at the time of initial diagnosis, prior to any treatment. Prospective prediction of ophthalmopathy was tested in an independent validation cohort consisting of about 20 hyperthyroidism patients and approximately 16 patients who later progressed to ophthalmopathy. The approximately 98 discovery patients were randomly divided into training and test sets at a 7:3 ratio. The paper describes TCR Vbeta CDR3 sequencing of roughly 130 peripheral blood samples, made up of 40 to 45 ophthalmopathy patients, 70 to 75 hyperthyroidism patients and about 17 progressor patients. In several Graves' hyperthyroidism patients, the study also compared T-cell repertoires from thyroid tissue with T-cell repertoires from blood. TCR V-J signatures able to tell the groups apart were searched for in a discovery cohort of some 100 patients, of whom over 40 had Graves' ophthalmopathy and about 55 had stable Graves' hyperthyroidism. After sampling, hyperthyroidism patients received methimazole starting at 30 mg daily, and ophthalmopathy patients received high-dose intravenous methylprednisolone.

Ophthalmopathy patients had moderately to severely active disease, Clinical Activity Score of at least 3, NOSPECS grade of at least 4, and duration under 3 months. The study excluded patients with uncontrolled infections, other autoimmune diseases, pregnancy or lactation. Diagnoses were established on the basis of clinical symptoms, serum thyroxine and TRAb, thyroid ultrasound, and orbital computed tomography. PBMCs were isolated from around 10 ml of fresh peripheral blood by Ficoll-Paque density gradient centrifugation. Total RNA was extracted with Trizol reagent, and quality was checked on an Agilent 2100 Bioanalyzer. This clonotype has a count of ten or more. Its antigen is not yet known. No base quality information exists; no much larger clone differs at one position. The TCR beta CDR3 regions were amplified from the RNA transcripts. The TCR CDR3 was subjected to a first round of RT-PCR using the HTBI primer set and the Qiagen OneStep RT-PCR kit. Libraries were constructed in a second round of multiplex PCR, after which size selection and purification were performed. Paired-end sequencing of the libraries was performed with 100 bp reads on an Illumina HiSeq2000. The study's processing was this. SOAPnuke was used to process the raw data, removing reads that contained adapters or uncalled bases, had a mean Phred below 15, or lacked an exact match to the constant primer or identifier. COPE v1.2.5 was used to merge the high-quality paired reads, and each unique nucleotide sequence was defined as a clonotype. MiTCR v1.1 was used to align clonotypes to the IMGT TRBV, TRBD and TRBJ reference segments. The analysis was restricted to V-J combinations with a frequency above 0.0001, which together covered 99% to 99.2% of the repertoires. The TCS score was defined as the ratio of F50 (clonal expansion) to E x V (chaos), calculated using BLOSUM62-based TCRdist between CDR3 peptides within each V-J. Welch's t-statistics and random forest reduced just over 500 V-J features to 13, which were used in a naive Bayes classifier (R e1071). Through fastp at Q25 and MiXCR, TCRdb rebuilt clones from the public reads, retaining in-frame beta chains. Each entry is one CDR3 protein sequence, shown with its most common DNA and genes. The authors' filters were not applied to this entry. The sample contains around 600,000 distinct CDR3 sequences, roughly 15% of them found a single time. The ten largest account for approximately 12% of the sample.

Results the study describes overall, beyond this receptor: In cross-validation, a model built on a 13 V-J signature told ophthalmopathy apart from stable hyperthyroidism with 85% to 90% sensitivity and approximately 84% specificity, and in testing the same model reached 80%/75%. Sample size was not statistically predetermined, and blinding of investigators to group allocation was not performed. In validation, progression to ophthalmopathy was predicted by the model with approximately 67% sensitivity and approximately 78% specificity, a median of about 6.8 months before onset. Most expanded thyroid clonotypes (frequency above 0.001) were also detected in blood, a finding suggesting that blood repertoires may reflect thyroid immune responses.

The CDR3 numbers 15 residues from cysteine through phenylalanine. Just the 45-base CDR3 DNA is kept, in frame starting at base 1. In the germline V gene, CDR1 corresponds to MDHEN and CDR2 to SYDVKM. V lost 5 bases and J lost 2 bases; the stretch between them is 14 bases long. The material sequenced was blood. The chain employs TRBV28 and TRBJ2-3; TRBD1 is a weak D gene call, 6 bases matching. The clonotype comes from a woman aged 45-65 years with Graves' ophthalmopathy. The CDR3 here reads CASSAPRGITDTQYF. The DNA sequence is given as TGTGCCAGCAGTGCTCCTAGGGGGATCACAGATACGCAGTATTTT.